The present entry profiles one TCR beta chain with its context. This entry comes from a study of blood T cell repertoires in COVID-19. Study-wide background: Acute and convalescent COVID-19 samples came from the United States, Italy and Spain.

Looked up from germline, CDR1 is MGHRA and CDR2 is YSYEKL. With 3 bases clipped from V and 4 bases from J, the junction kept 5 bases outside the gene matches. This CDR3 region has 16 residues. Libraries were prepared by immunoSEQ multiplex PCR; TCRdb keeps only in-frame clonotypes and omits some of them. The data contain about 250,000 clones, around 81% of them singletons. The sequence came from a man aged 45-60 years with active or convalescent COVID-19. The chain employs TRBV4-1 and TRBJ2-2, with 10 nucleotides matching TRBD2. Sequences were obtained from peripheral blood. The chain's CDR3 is CASSHGLAEITGELFF. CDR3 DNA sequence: TGCGCCAGCAGCCATGGACTAGCGGAGATCACCGGGGAGCTGTTTTTT.